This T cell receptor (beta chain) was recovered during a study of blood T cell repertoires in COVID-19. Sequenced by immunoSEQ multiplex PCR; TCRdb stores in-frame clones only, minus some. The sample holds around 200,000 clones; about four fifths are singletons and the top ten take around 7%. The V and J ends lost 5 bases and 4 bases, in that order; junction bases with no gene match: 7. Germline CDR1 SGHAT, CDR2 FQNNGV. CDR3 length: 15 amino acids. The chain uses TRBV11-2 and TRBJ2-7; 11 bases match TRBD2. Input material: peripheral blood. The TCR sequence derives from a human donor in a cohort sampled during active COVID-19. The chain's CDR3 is CASSPPTSGEYEQYF. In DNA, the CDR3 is TGTGCCAGCAGCCCCCCGACTAGCGGGGAATACGAGCAGTACTTC. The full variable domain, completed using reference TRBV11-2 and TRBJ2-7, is EAGVAQSPRYKIIEKRQSVAFWCNPISGHATLYWYQQILGQGPKLLIQFQNNGVVDDSQLPKDRFSAERLKGVDSTLKIQPAKLEDSAVYLCASSPPTSGEYEQYFGPGTRLTVT.